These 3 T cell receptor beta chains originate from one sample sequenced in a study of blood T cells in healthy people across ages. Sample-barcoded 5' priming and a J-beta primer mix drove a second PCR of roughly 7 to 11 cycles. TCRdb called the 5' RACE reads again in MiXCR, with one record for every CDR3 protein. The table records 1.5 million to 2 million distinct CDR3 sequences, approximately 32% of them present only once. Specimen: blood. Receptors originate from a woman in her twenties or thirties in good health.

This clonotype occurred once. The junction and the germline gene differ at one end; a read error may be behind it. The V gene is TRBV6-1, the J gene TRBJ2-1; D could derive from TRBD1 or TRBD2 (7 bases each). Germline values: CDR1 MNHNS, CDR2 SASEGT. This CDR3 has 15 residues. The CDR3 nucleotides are TGTGTCAGCAGTGAAGCGGGACAGAGCTACAATGAGCAGTTCTTC. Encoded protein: CVSSEAGQSYNEQFF.

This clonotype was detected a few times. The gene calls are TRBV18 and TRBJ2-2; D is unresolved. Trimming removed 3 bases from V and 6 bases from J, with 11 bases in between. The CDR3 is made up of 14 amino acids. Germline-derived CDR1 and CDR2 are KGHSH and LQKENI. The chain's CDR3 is CASSPNVGPGELFF. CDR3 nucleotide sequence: TGTGCCAGCTCACCCAACGTCGGCCCCGGGGAGCTGTTTTTT.

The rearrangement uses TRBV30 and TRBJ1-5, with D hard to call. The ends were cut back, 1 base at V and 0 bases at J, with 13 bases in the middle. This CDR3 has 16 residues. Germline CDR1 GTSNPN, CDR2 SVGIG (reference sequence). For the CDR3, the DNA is TGTGCCTGGAGTGATCCCATCAGTTATAGCAATCAGCCCCAGCATTTT. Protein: CAWSDPISYSNQPQHF.